A single TCR beta chain is shown here with its context. The sample is drawn from a study of blood T cell repertoires in COVID-19. The wider study: The samples span acute and convalescent COVID-19 from the United States, Italy and Spain. Nucleic acid was either cDNA or gDNA, and it came from T cells, B-cell-depleted T cells, or PBMCs.

The CDR3 contains 14 residues. Germline loops: CDR1 SGHRS, CDR2 YFSETQ. V lost 0 bases to trimming and J lost 1 base, with 7 bases between them. Per the original data handling: Reference gene primer amplification gave estimated nucleated cell counts. Profiling relied on immunoSEQ multiplex PCR, and the TCRdb table lists in-frame clones only, not all of them. V and J calls and clone size are copied from that table; D and trimming were computed from the DNA. The table records over 200,000 clones, 88% of them present only once. The origin of this receptor is an older woman with acute or convalescent COVID-19. Sequenced: peripheral blood. The V gene is TRBV5-1, the J gene TRBJ1-1; D not certain. CDR3 amino acids: CASSLAAPNTEAFF. CDR3 in DNA: TGCGCCAGCAGCTTGGCAGCGCCGAACACTGAAGCTTTCTTT.